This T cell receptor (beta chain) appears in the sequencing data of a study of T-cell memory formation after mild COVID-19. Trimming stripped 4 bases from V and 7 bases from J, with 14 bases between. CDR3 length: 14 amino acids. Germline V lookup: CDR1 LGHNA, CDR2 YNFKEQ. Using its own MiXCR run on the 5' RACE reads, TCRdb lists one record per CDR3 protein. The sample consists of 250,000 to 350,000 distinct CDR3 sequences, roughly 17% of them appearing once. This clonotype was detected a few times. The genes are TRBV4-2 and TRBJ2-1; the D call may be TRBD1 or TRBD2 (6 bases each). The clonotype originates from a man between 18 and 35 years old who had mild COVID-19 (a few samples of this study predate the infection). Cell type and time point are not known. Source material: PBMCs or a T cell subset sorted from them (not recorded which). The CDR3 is CASSRGGSGNEQFF. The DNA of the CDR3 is TGTGCCAGCAGCCGAGGGGGGTCTGGTAATGAGCAGTTCTTC.